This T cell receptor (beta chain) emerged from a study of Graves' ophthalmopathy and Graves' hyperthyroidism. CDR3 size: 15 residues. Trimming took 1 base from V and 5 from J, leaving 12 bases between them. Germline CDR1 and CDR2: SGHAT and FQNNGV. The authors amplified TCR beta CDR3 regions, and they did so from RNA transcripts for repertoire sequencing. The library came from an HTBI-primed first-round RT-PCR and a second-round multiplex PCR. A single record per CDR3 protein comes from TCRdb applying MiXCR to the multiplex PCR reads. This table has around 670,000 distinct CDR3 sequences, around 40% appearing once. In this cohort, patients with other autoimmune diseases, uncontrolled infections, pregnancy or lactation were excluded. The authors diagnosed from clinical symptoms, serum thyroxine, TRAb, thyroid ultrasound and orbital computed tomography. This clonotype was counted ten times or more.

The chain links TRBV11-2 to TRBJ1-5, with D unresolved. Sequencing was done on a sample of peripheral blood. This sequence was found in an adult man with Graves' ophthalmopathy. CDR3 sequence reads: CASSLGPGEHQPQHF. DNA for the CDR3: TGTGCCAGCAGCTTAGGGCCGGGCGAACATCAGCCCCAGCATTTT.